The sequence of this TCR beta chain was determined in a study of T cells in Graves' hyperthyroidism and ophthalmopathy. Study details: Peripheral blood sampling occurred at initial diagnosis, before any treatment.

PBMCs were derived from around 10 ml fresh peripheral blood. RNA transcripts gave rise to amplified TCR beta CDR3 regions. Researchers ran a first-round RT-PCR on the TCR CDR3 using the HTBI primer set. MiXCR, run by TCRdb on the multiplex PCR reads, gives a single entry per CDR3 protein. The table includes over 500,000 distinct CDR3 sequences, roughly 18% detected once. In its sample, this clonotype was seen many times. Its target is not known. Study-level points and caveats: Model predictions of ophthalmopathy came a median roughly 6.7 months before onset. A model of 13 V-J features distinguished ophthalmopathy from stable hyperthyroidism.

The germline gives CDR1 GTSNPN, CDR2 SVGIG (reference sequence). V shed 8 bases, J shed 9 bases, and the junction held 4 bases outside the gene matches. The CDR3 is 13 residues long. The chain couples TRBV30 to TRBJ2-1, with 16 positions matching TRBD2. The source of this sequence is a woman aged 18-35 years with Graves' ophthalmopathy. The specimen was blood. The CDR3 loop is CALGLAGGGEQFF. DNA for the CDR3: TGTGCCCTGGGACTAGCGGGAGGGGGTGAGCAGTTCTTC.